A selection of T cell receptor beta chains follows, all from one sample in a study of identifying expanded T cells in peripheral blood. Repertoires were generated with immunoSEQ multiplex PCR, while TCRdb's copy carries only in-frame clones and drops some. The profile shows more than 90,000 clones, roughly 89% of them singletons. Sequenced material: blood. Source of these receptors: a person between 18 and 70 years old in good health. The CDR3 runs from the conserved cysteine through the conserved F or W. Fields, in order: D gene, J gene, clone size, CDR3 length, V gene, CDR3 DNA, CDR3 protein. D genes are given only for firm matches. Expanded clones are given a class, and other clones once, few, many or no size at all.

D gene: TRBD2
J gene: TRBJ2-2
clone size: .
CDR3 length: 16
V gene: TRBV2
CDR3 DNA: TGTGCCAGCAGTGAATCGACTAGCGGGGGGACCGGGGAGCTGTTTTTT
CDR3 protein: CASSESTSGGTGELFF

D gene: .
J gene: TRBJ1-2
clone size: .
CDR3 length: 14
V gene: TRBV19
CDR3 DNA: TGTGCCAGTAATCCCGACAGAGGGCTCTATGGCTACACCTTC
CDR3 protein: CASNPDRGLYGYTF

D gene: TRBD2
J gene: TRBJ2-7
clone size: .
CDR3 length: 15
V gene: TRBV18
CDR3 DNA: TGTGCCAGCTCCCCCGGGACGGGAGGAGGGGACGAGCAGTACTTC
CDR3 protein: CASSPGTGGGDEQYF

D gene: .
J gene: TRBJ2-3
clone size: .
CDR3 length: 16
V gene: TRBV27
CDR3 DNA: TGTGCCAGCAGTCTCCTTCCTCCTGCGACTAAGGATACGCAGTATTTT
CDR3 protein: CASSLLPPATKDTQYF

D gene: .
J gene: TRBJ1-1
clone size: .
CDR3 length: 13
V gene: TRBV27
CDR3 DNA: TGTGCCACCAGCTTAGGCGGGGACACTGAAGCTTTCTTT
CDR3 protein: CATSLGGDTEAFF

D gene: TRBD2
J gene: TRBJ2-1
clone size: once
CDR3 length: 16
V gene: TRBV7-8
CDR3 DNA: TGTGCCAGCAGCCCGGGCATCCGGGGGGGGTACAATGAGCAGTTCTTC
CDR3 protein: CASSPGIRGGYNEQFF

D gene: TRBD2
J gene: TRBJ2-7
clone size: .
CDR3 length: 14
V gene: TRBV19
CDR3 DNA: TGTGCCAGTAGTATGACTAGCGGGGGGAACGAGCAGTACTTC
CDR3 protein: CASSMTSGGNEQYF

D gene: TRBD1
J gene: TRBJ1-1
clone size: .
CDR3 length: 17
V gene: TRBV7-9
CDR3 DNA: TGTGCCAGCAGCCGGCACCCGACAGGGGGCAGAGGAACTGAAGCTTTCTTT
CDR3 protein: CASSRHPTGGRGTEAFF

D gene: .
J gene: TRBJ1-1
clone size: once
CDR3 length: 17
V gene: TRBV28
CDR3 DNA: TGTGCCAGCAGTTTAATAGAACAGGGTCTGGGAGGGACTGAAGCTTTCTTT
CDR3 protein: CASSLIEQGLGGTEAFF

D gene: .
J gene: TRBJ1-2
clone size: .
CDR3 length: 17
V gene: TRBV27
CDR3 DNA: TGTGCCAGCAGTTTATCCCTTGCAGGGGTGATGAACTATGGCTACACCTTC
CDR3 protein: CASSLSLAGVMNYGYTF

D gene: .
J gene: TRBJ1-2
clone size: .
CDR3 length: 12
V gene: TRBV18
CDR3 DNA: TGTGCCAGCTCCCTATACAGTGATGGCTACACCTTC
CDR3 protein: CASSLYSDGYTF

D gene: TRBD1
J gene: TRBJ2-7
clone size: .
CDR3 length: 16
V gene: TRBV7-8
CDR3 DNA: TGTGCCAGCAGCTCATCCGGGACAGGGAGCCACCCGGAGCAGTACTTC
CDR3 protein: CASSSSGTGSHPEQYF

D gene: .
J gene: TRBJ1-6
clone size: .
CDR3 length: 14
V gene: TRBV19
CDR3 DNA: TGTGCCAGTGCCGGGACGGCCTCTAATTCACCCCTCCACTTT
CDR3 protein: CASAGTASNSPLHF

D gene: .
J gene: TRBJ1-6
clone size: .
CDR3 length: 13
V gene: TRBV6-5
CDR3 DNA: TGTGCCAGCAGTCGCACTATGAATTCACCCCTCCACTTT
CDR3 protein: CASSRTMNSPLHF

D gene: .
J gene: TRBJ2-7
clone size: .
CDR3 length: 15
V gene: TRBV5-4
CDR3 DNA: TGTGCCAGCAGCTTGGGCGGGGATACCTCCTACGAGCAGTACTTC
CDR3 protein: CASSLGGDTSYEQYF

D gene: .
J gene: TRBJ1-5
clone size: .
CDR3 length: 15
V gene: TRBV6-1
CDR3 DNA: TGTGCCAGCAGTGGCACCGCCATAAGCAATCAGCCCCAGCATTTT
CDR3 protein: CASSGTAISNQPQHF

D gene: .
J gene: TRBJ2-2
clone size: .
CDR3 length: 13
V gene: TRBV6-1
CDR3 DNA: TGTGCCAGCAGTGTACATGGCACCGGGGAGCTGTTTTTT
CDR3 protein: CASSVHGTGELFF

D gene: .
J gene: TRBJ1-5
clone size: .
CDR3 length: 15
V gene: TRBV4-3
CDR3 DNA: TGCGCCAGCAGCCAAGATGGGTATAGCAATCAGCCCCAGCATTTT
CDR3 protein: CASSQDGYSNQPQHF

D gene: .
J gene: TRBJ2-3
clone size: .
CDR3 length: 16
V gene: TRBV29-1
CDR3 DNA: TGCAGCGTTGGAGGACCAACGGGGGTAAGCACAGATACGCAGTATTTT
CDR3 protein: CSVGGPTGVSTDTQYF

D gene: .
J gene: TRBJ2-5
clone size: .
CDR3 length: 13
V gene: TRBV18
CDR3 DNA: TGTGCCAGCTCACCACCTGTGAGAGAGACCCAGTACTTC
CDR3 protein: CASSPPVRETQYF

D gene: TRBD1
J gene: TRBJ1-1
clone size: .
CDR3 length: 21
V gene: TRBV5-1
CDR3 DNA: TGCGCCAGCAGCTTGTCAGGGGGCGCGGGGAACGGGTGGACCCGAAACACTGAAGCTTTCTTT
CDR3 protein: CASSLSGGAGNGWTRNTEAFF

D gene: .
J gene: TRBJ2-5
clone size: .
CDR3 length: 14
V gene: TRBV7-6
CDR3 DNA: TGTGCCAGCAGCTTAGACCCTAGGCCCGGGGCCCAGTACTTC
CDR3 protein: CASSLDPRPGAQYF

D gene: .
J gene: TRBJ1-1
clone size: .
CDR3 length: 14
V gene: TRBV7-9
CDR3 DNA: TGTGCCAGCAGCTCTCGGGACGGGGCGACTGAAGCTTTCTTT
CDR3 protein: CASSSRDGATEAFF

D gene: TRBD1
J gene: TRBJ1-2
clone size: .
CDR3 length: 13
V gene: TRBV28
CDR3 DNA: TGTGCCAGCAGTCCCCCGCACAGGGGAAGCTACACCTTC
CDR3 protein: CASSPPHRGSYTF

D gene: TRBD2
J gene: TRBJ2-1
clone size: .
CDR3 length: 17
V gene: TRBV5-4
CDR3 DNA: TGTGCCAGCAGCTTTTTAGGACTAGCGGGGTACCGCAATGAGCAGTTCTTC
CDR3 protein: CASSFLGLAGYRNEQFF

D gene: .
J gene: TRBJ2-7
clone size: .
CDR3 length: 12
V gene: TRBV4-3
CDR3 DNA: TGCGCCAGCAGCCAAGTAACAGGCGAGCAGTACTTC
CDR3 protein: CASSQVTGEQYF

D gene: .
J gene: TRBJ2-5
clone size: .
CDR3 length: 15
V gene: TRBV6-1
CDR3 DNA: TGTGCCAGCAGTATGGACTGGGAGAGAAAAGAGACCCAGTACTTC
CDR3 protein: CASSMDWERKETQYF

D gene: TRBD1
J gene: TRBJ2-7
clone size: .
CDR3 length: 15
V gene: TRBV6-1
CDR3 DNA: TGTGCCAGCAGTGCGAACGACAGGGGGACCTACGAGCAGTACTTC
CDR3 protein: CASSANDRGTYEQYF

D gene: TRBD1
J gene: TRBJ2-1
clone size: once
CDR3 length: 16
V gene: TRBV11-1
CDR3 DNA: TGTGCCAGCAGCTTAAACTCAGGGGGCTCCTACAATGAGCAGTTCTTC
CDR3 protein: CASSLNSGGSYNEQFF

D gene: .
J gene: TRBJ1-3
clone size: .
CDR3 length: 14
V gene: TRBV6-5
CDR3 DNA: TGTGCCAGCAGTGCGACGGGCTCTGGAAACACCATATATTTT
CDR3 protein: CASSATGSGNTIYF

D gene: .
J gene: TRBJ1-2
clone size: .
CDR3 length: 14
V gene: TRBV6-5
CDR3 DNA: TGTGCCAGCAGAAACCAAGGATCTAACTATGGCTACACCTTC
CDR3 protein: CASRNQGSNYGYTF

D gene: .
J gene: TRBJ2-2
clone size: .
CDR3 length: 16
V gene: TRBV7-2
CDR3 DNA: TGTGCCAGCAGCTTAGATCCCGGACCGTACTCCGGGGAGCTGTTTTTT
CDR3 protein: CASSLDPGPYSGELFF

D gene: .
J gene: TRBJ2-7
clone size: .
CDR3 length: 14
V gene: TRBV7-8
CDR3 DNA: TGTGCCAGCAGCTTAGACAGGGTTGGATACGAGCAGTACTTC
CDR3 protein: CASSLDRVGYEQYF